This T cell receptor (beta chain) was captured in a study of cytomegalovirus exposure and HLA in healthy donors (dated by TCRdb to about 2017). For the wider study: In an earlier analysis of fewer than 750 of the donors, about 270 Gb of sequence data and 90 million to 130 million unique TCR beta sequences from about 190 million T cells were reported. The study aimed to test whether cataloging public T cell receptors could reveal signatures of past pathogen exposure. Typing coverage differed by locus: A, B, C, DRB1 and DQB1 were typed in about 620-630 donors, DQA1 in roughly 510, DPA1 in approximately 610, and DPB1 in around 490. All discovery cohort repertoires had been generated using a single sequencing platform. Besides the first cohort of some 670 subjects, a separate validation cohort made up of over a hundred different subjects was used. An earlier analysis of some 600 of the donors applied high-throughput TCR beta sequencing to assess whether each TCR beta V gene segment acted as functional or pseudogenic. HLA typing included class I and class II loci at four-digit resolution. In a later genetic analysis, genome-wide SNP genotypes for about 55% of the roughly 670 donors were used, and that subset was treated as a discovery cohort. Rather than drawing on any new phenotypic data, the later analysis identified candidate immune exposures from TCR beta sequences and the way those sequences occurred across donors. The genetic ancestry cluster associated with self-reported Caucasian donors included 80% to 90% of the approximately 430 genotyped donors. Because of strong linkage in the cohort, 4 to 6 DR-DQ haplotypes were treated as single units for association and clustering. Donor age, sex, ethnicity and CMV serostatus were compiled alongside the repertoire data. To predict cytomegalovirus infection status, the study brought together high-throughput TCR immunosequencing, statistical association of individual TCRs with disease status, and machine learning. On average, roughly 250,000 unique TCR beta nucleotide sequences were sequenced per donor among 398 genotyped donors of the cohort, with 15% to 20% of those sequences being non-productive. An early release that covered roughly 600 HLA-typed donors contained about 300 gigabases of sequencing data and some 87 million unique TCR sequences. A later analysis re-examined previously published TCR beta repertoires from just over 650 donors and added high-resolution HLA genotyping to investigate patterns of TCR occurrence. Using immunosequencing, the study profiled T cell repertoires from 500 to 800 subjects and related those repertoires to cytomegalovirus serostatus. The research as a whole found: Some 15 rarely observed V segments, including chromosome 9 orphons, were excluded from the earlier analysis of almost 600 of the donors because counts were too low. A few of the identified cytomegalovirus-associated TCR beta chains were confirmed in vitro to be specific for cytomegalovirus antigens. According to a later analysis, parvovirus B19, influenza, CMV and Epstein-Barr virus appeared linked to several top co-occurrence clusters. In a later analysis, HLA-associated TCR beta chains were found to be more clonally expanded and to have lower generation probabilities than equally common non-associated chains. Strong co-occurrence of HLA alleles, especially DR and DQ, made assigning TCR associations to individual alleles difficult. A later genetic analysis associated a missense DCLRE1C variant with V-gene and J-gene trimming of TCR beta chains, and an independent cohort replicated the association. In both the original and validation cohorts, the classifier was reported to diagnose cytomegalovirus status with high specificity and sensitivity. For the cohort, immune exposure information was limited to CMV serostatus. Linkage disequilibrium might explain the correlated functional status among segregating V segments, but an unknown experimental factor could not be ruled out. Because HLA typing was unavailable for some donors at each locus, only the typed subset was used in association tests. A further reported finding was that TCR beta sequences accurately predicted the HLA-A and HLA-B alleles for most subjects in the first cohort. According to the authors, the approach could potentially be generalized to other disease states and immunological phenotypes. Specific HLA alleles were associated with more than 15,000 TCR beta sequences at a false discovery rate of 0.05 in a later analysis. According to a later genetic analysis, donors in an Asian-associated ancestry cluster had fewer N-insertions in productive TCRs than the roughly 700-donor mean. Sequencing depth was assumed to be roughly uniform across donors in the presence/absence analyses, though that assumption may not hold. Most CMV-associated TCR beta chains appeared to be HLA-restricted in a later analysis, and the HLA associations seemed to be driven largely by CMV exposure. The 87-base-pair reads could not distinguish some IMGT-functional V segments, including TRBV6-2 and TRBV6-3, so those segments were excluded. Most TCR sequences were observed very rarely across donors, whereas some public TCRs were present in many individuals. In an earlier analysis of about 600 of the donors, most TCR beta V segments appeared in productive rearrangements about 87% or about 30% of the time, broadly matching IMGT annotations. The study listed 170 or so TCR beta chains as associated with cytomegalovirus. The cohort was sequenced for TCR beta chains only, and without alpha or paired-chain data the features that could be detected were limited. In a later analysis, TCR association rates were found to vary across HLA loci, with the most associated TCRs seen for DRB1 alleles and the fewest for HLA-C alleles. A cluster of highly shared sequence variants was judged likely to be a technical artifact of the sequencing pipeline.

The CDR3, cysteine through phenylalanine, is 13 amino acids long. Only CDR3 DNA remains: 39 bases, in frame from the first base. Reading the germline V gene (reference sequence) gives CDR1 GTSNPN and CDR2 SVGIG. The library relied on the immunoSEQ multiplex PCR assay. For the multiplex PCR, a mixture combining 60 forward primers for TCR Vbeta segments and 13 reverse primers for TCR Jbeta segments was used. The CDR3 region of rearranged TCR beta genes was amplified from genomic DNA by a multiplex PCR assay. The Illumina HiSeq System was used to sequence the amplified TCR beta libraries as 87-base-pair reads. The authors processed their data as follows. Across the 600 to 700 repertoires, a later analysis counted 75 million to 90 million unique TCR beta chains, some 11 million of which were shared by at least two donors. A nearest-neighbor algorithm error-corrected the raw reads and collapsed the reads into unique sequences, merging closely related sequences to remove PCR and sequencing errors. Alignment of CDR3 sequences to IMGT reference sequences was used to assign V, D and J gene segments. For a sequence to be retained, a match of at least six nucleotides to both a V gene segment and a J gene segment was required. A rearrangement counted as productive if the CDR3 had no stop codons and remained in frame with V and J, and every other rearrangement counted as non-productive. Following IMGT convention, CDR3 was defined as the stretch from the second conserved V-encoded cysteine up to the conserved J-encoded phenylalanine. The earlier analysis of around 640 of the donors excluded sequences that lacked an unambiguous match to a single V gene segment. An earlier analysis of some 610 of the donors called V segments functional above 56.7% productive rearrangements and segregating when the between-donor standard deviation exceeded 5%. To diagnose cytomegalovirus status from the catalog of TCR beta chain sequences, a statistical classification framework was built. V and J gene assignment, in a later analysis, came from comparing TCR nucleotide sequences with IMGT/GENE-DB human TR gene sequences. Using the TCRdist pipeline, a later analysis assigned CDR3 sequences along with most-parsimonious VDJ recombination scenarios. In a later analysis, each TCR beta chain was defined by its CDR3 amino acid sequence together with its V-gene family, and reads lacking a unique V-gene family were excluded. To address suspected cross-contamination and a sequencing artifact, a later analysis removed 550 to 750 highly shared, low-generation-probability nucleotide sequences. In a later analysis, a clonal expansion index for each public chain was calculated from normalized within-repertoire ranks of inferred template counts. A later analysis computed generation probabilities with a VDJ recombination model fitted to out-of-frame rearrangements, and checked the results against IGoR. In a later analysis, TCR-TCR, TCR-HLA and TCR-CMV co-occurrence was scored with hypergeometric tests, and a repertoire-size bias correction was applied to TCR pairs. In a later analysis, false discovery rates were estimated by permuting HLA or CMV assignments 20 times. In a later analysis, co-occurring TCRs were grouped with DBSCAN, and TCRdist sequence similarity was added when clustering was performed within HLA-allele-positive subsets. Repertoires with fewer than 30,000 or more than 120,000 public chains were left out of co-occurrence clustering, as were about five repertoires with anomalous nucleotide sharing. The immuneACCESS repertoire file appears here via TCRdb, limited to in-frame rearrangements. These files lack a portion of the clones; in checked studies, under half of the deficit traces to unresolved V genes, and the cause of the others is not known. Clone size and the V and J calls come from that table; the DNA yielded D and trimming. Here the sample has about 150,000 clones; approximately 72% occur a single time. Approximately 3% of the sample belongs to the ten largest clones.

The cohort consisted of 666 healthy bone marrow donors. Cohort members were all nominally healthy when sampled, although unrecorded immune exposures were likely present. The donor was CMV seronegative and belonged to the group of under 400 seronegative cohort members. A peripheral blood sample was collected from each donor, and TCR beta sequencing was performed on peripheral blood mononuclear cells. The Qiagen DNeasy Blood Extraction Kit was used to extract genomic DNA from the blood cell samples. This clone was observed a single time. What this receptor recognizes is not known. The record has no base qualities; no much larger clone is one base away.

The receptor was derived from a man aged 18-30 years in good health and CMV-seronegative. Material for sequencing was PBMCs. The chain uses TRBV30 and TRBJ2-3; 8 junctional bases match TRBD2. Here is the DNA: TGTGCGTTTTCGGGAGGGCCCACAGATACGCAGTATTTT. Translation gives CAFSGGPTDTQYF.